Following are 7 T cell receptor beta chains from one sample sequenced in a study of technical replicates of blood from a few donors. Here immunoSEQ multiplex PCR was the method, and the copy in TCRdb shows in-frame clones only, minus some. The sample has more than 90,000 clones, under 97% seen once. Material for sequencing was T cells isolated from PBMCs. All receptors derive from a human donor in good health.

The chain has TRBV10-3 and TRBJ1-5, with D unresolved. Trimming cost V 2 bases and J 6 bases, with 8 bases left between them. The CDR3 is 13 residues long. Germline CDR1 is ENHRY and CDR2 is SYGVKD. The CDR3, as DNA: TGTGCCATCAGTGAGGTTAGTTCTCAGCCCCAGCATTTT. Translation gives CAISEVSSQPQHF.

This chain connects TRBV6-1 to TRBJ2-1, with 7 positions matching TRBD2. The CDR3 has 13 amino acids. J was trimmed by 4 bases and V by 9 bases; bases with no gene match: 6. The germline V gene encodes CDR1 MNHNS and CDR2 SASEGT. CDR3 coding DNA: TGTGCCAGTGCTAGCGGAGCTTACAATGAGCAGTTCTTC. Residues: CASASGAYNEQFF.

The chain employs TRBV7-9 and TRBJ1-1; D unresolved. Germline V CDR1 and CDR2: SEHNR, FQNEAQ (reference sequence). V lost 5 bases and J lost 1, with 14 bases in between. The CDR3 is 15 residues long. The CDR3 coding sequence is TGTGCCAGCAGCCCAAGCGAACAAAGGAACACTGAAGCTTTCTTT. Translation: CASSPSEQRNTEAFF.

The rearrangement links TRBV5-1 to TRBJ1-1, with 7 nucleotides matching TRBD1. V lost 4 bases, J lost 5 bases, and 14 bases stayed unmatched. The CDR3 has 16 residues. Germline CDR1 and CDR2: SGHRS and YFSETQ. The CDR3 DNA reads TGCGCCAGCAGCCAGACAGGAGGACAGGCGGGGACTGAAGCTTTCTTT. Translated: CASSQTGGQAGTEAFF.

V is TRBV11-3 and J is TRBJ2-2, with 11 bases matching TRBD2. The V and J ends lost 11 bases and 0 bases, in that order; junction bases with no gene match: 8. The germline V gene encodes CDR1 SGHNT and CDR2 YENEEA. This CDR3 contains 16 residues. CDR3: CAVTSGVSANTGELFF. Written as DNA, the CDR3 is TGTGCCGTGACTAGCGGGGTTAGCGCGAACACCGGGGAGCTGTTTTTT. Looking up the rest from reference TRBV11-3 and TRBJ2-2 gives the full variable domain: EAGVVQSPRYKIIEKKQPVAFWCNPISGHNTLYWYLQNLGQGPELLIRYENEEAVDDSQLPKDRFSAERLKGVDSTLKIQPAELGDSAVYLCAVTSGVSANTGELFFGEGSRLTVL.

This rearrangement joins TRBV6-6 to TRBJ1-1; perhaps TRBD1 as D (5 bases). Germline CDR1 MNHNY, CDR2 SVGAGI (reference sequence). With 7 bases removed from V and 3 bases from J, the gap between germline ends came to 12 bases. This CDR3 comprises 13 residues. The CDR3 protein is CASKGGADTEAFF. The CDR3 DNA is TGTGCCAGCAAGGGTGGGGCGGACACTGAAGCTTTCTTT.

The gene calls are TRBV6-5 and TRBJ2-7; 11 bases are shared with TRBD2. CDR1 MNHEY and CDR2 SVGAGI come from the germline V gene. Trimming removed 7 bases from V and 10 bases from J; junction bases left unmatched: 15. CDR3 length equals 15 residues. CDR3 nucleotides: TGTGCCAGCACCCCGCGGGGACTAGCGGCGGGAGCCCAGTACTTC. It codes for CASTPRGLAAGAQYF.